Sequencing of this TCR beta chain was carried out in a study of cytomegalovirus exposure and HLA in healthy donors (dated by TCRdb to 2015 to 2018). Context from the whole study: An earlier analysis of several hundred of the donors reported around 280 Gb of sequence data and 117 million unique TCR beta sequences obtained from approximately 180 million T cells. On average, around 240,000 unique TCR beta nucleotide sequences were sequenced per donor among 398 genotyped donors of the cohort, with around 19% of those sequences being non-productive. All discovery cohort repertoires had been generated using a single sequencing platform. A later analysis re-examined previously published TCR beta repertoires from around 670 donors and added high-resolution HLA genotyping to investigate patterns of TCR occurrence. The T cell repertoires of roughly 660 subjects were profiled by immunosequencing and related to cytomegalovirus serostatus. The genetic ancestry cluster associated with self-reported Caucasian donors included about 81% of the roughly 380 genotyped donors. Donor age, sex, ethnicity and CMV serostatus were compiled together with the repertoire data. Typing coverage differed by locus: A, B, C, DRB1 and DQB1 were typed in roughly 629-630 donors, DQA1 in 500 to 550, DPA1 in around 580, and DPB1 in just under 480. The study was designed to test whether signatures of past pathogen exposure could be identified by cataloging public T cell receptors. Because of strong linkage in the cohort, roughly five DR-DQ haplotypes were treated as single units for association and clustering. To decide whether each TCR beta V gene segment behaved as functional or pseudogenic, an earlier analysis of some 600 of the donors relied on high-throughput TCR beta sequencing. To predict cytomegalovirus infection status, the study combined high-throughput TCR immunosequencing, statistical association of individual TCRs with disease status, and machine learning. The later analysis used no new phenotypic data to find candidate immune exposures, relying instead on TCR beta sequences and their occurrence across donors. Besides the first cohort of 666 subjects, a separate validation cohort made up of over 95 different subjects was used. About 300 gigabases of sequencing data and approximately 92 million unique TCR sequences made up an early release that covered fewer than 650 HLA-typed donors. Class I and class II HLA loci were covered by the typing at four-digit resolution. Genome-wide SNP genotypes for about three fifths of the roughly 670 donors were used in a later genetic analysis, which treated that subset as a discovery cohort.

The research as a whole found: For the cohort, immune exposure information was limited to CMV serostatus. A further reported finding was that TCR beta sequences accurately predicted the HLA-A and HLA-B alleles for most subjects in the first cohort. HLA typing was unavailable for some donors at each locus, so association tests used only the typed subset. Because counts were too low, roughly 17 rarely observed V segments, including chromosome 9 orphons, were left out of the earlier analysis of 587 of the donors. In a later analysis, HLA-associated TCR beta chains showed more clonal expansion and lower generation probabilities than non-associated chains that were equally common. A group of highly shared sequence variants was considered likely to be a technical artifact of the sequencing pipeline. Sequencing depth was assumed to be roughly uniform across donors in the presence/absence analyses, though that assumption may not hold. Specific HLA alleles were associated with over 15,000 TCR beta sequences at a false discovery rate of 0.05 in a later analysis. A later genetic analysis associated a missense DCLRE1C variant with V-gene and J-gene trimming of TCR beta chains, and an independent cohort replicated the association. Cytomegalovirus status was reported to be diagnosed by the classifier with high specificity and sensitivity in both the original and validation cohorts. Across donors, most TCR sequences were observed very rarely, whereas some public TCRs were present in many individuals. Only TCR beta chains were sequenced in this cohort, and the absence of alpha or paired-chain data limited detectable features. Broadly in line with IMGT annotations, most TCR beta V segments showed up in productive rearrangements about 90% or about 30% of the time in an earlier analysis of 587 of the donors. In a later analysis, TCR association rates were found to vary across HLA loci, with the most associated TCRs seen for DRB1 alleles and the fewest for HLA-C alleles. Some IMGT-functional V segments, including TRBV6-2 and TRBV6-3, could not be distinguished by the 87-base-pair reads and were therefore excluded. It was suggested by the authors that the approach could potentially be generalized to other disease states and immunological phenotypes. According to a later analysis, most CMV-associated TCR beta chains appeared to be HLA-restricted, and the HLA associations seemed to be driven largely by CMV exposure. A few of the identified cytomegalovirus-associated TCR beta chains were confirmed in vitro to be specific for cytomegalovirus antigens. When HLA alleles, especially DR and DQ, strongly co-occurred, attributing TCR associations to individual alleles was difficult. The study listed 150 to 200 TCR beta chains as associated with cytomegalovirus. In a later analysis, several top co-occurrence clusters were reported to appear linked to parvovirus B19, influenza, CMV and Epstein-Barr virus. A later genetic analysis reported fewer N-insertions in productive TCRs among donors in an Asian-associated ancestry cluster than the roughly 620-donor mean. Linkage disequilibrium might explain the correlated functional status among segregating V segments, but an unknown experimental factor could not be ruled out.

V lost 2 bases and J lost 2 bases, and the count of bases not matched to a germline gene is 5. The CDR3 numbers 15 residues from cysteine through phenylalanine. The only DNA kept is the CDR3, 45 bases in frame from the first base. Per the germline V gene, SGHVT is the CDR1 and SQSDAQ is the CDR2. The library was obtained by the immunoSEQ multiplex PCR assay. The multiplex PCR relied on a mix of 60 forward primers for TCR Vbeta segments and 13 reverse primers for TCR Jbeta segments. The CDR3 region of rearranged TCR beta genes was amplified from genomic DNA with a multiplex PCR assay. On the Illumina HiSeq System, the amplified TCR beta libraries were sequenced as 87-base-pair reads. Processing in the source paper ran as follows. A later analysis counted 65 million to 90 million unique TCR beta chains across the 550 to 800 repertoires, and approximately 11 million of these chains were shared by at least two donors. Raw reads were error-corrected and collapsed into unique sequences with a nearest-neighbor algorithm that merged closely related sequences to remove PCR and sequencing errors. V, D and J gene segments were assigned by aligning CDR3 sequences to IMGT reference sequences. For a sequence to be retained, at least a six-nucleotide match to both a V gene segment and a J gene segment was required. A rearrangement was called productive if the CDR3 had no stop codons and remained in frame with V and J, and every other rearrangement was called non-productive. CDR3 was defined by IMGT convention, running from the second conserved V-encoded cysteine to the conserved J-encoded phenylalanine. The earlier analysis of 450 to 750 of the donors excluded any sequence lacking an unambiguous match to a single V gene segment. In an earlier analysis of a few hundred of the donors, V segments were called functional above 56.7% productive rearrangements and were called segregating when the between-donor standard deviation exceeded 5%. To diagnose cytomegalovirus status from the catalog of TCR beta chain sequences, a statistical classification framework was built. In a later analysis, TCR nucleotide sequences were compared against IMGT/GENE-DB human TR gene sequences so that V and J genes could be assigned. Using the TCRdist pipeline, a later analysis assigned CDR3 sequences along with most-parsimonious VDJ recombination scenarios. In a later analysis, each TCR beta chain was defined by its CDR3 amino acid sequence together with its V-gene family, and reads lacking a unique V-gene family were excluded. To address suspected cross-contamination and a sequencing artifact, a later analysis removed several hundred highly shared, low-generation-probability nucleotide sequences. In a later analysis, a clonal expansion index was calculated for each public chain from normalized within-repertoire ranks of inferred template counts. Generation probabilities in a later analysis came from a VDJ recombination model fitted to out-of-frame rearrangements, and those results were checked against IGoR. A later analysis scored TCR-TCR, TCR-HLA and TCR-CMV co-occurrence with hypergeometric tests, applying a repertoire-size bias correction to TCR pairs. In a later analysis, false discovery rates were estimated by permuting HLA or CMV assignments 20 times. In a later analysis, co-occurring TCRs were grouped using DBSCAN, and TCRdist sequence similarity was added for clustering within HLA-allele-positive subsets. For co-occurrence clustering, repertoires with fewer than 30,000 or more than 120,000 public chains were excluded, along with about five repertoires with anomalous nucleotide sharing. TCRdb took this table from immuneACCESS and kept in-frame rearrangements with V and J called. Such tables lack part of the clones; where checked against another copy, unresolved V genes explain under half of the gap, and the rest is unexplained. That table furnishes V, J and clone size, whereas the DNA furnished D and trimming. For this sample the table gives approximately 120,000 clones, of which 70% to 75% were detected only once. Clones ranked in the top ten supply approximately 3.1% of the sample.

In total, 600 or so healthy bone marrow donors made up the cohort. At the time of sampling, every cohort member was nominally healthy, though immune exposures that went unrecorded were likely present. The donor was CMV seronegative and was included in the group of a few hundred seronegative cohort members. A peripheral blood sample was collected from each donor, and TCR beta sequencing was performed on peripheral blood mononuclear cells. Genomic DNA extraction from the blood cell samples was performed with the Qiagen DNeasy Blood Extraction Kit. Concerning this clone itself: This clone's antigen is unknown. The input lacks base qualities; no much larger clone sits a single base away.

The sequenced sample was PBMCs. The chain was built from TRBV7-4 and TRBJ2-7, with 8 middle bases fitting TRBD1. This TCR was sampled from a young man in good health and CMV-seronegative. CDR3 region: CASSLRGQVTYEQYF. The DNA sequence is TGTGCCAGCAGCTTAAGGGGACAGGTCACCTACGAGCAGTACTTC.